One sample yielded the 16 T cell receptor beta chains listed below, sequenced in a study of response to subunit inactivated influenza vaccine. MiXCR was run by TCRdb on the RT-PCR reads, yielding one entry per CDR3 protein. Here the sample spans fewer than 700,000 distinct CDR3 sequences, 10% to 15% being singletons. The sequenced sample was PBMCs from blood, obtained roughly 45 days after vaccination. The receptor set was obtained from a man in his fifties or sixties who received an inactivated influenza vaccine.

This clonotype was counted at least ten times. V usage is TRBV7-9 and J usage is TRBJ1-5, with D unclear. V shed 6 bases and J shed 6 bases, with 12 bases lying between them. The germline CDR1 and CDR2 sequences are SEHNR and FQNEAQ (reference sequence). The CDR3 runs to 13 residues. The CDR3 sequence is CASSLGGIQPQHF. Here the CDR3 DNA reads TGTGCCAGCAGTTTGGGAGGGATTCAGCCCCAGCATTTT.

This chain links TRBV20-1 with TRBJ1-4, with D perhaps TRBD1 (6 bases). V lost 3 bases to trimming and J lost 4 bases, with 18 bases between them. Per germline, CDR1 DFQATT and CDR2 SNEGSKA (reference sequence). The CDR3 is 16 residues long. The CDR3 loop is CSASPPLGAGNEKLFF. The CDR3, as DNA: TGCAGTGCTAGCCCCCCATTGGGGGCCGGTAATGAAAAACTGTTTTTT.

In this sample, this clonotype turned up a few times. The V and J genes are TRBV24-1 and TRBJ2-5; D is unresolved. Germline V gene sequence: CDR1 KGHDR, CDR2 SFDVKD. This CDR3 has 15 amino acids. Trimming cost V 3 bases and J 0 bases, with 10 bases left between them. The CDR3 sequence is CATSDPTVYQETQYF. In DNA, the CDR3 is TGTGCCACCAGTGATCCAACAGTGTACCAAGAGACCCAGTACTTC.

This chain connects TRBV29-1 to TRBJ2-1; D perhaps matches TRBD2 (5 bases). Germline-derived CDR1 and CDR2 are SQVTM and ANQGSEA. The CDR3 is 12 residues long. Deletions cut 5 bases from V and 6 bases from J, with 11 bases between. CDR3 loop: CSVPRDLNEQFF. The CDR3 nucleotides read TGCAGCGTTCCTCGGGATCTCAATGAGCAGTTCTTC.

The chain is built from TRBV5-1 and TRBJ2-5, with D maybe TRBD2 (6 bases). The CDR3 contains 14 residues. Germline V gene sequence: CDR1 SGHRS, CDR2 YFSETQ. Trimming removed 3 bases at V and 5 bases at J, with 14 bases between. CDR3 DNA sequence: TGCGCCAGCAGCTCCAGCCCAAGCGGGGAGACCCAGTACTTC. Its translation is CASSSSPSGETQYF.

V gene TRBV4-2 combines with J gene TRBJ1-4; TRBD1 aligns across 7 bases. This CDR3 has 16 residues. V gave up 3 bases and J gave up 0 bases; unmatched junction bases: 4. The germline V gene has CDR1 LGHNA and CDR2 YNFKEQ. CDR3 nucleotide sequence: TGTGCCAGCAGCCAGCCCGGGACAGCAACTAATGAAAAACTGTTTTTT. Encoded protein: CASSQPGTATNEKLFF.

The chain combines TRBV20-1 with TRBJ2-3; 12 bases are shared with TRBD2. With 6 bases clipped from V and 3 bases from J, the junction kept 10 bases outside the gene matches. Germline V CDR1 and CDR2: DFQATT, SNEGSKA (reference sequence). The CDR3 is made up of 16 amino acids. CDR3 region: CSATRTSGDRTDTQYF. The CDR3 DNA follows: TGCAGTGCAACGCGGACTAGCGGGGACAGAACAGATACGCAGTATTTT.

This clonotype was seen many times. The V and J genes are TRBV11-2 and TRBJ1-5; no reliable D call. V lost 1 base, J lost 6 bases, and 10 bases lay in between. CDR1 and CDR2 from the germline V gene are SGHAT and FQNNGV. The CDR3 is made up of 14 amino acids. CDR3 DNA sequence: TGTGCCAGCAGCTTAGGAGGGAGTGGTCAGCCCCAGCATTTT. Translation gives CASSLGGSGQPQHF.

CDR3 sequence (DNA): TGTGCCAGCAGTTCCGACGCTCATCAGCCCCAGCATTTT. It encodes CASSSDAHQPQHF. V usage is TRBV12-3 or TRBV12-4 and J usage is TRBJ1-5; D not resolved. The CDR3 extends over 13 amino acids. V was pared by 4 bases and J by 5 bases, with 9 bases between.

There are a few counts of this clonotype. The chain links TRBV4-3 to TRBJ2-1, with D possibly being TRBD2 (5 bases). CDR3 length: 14 amino acids. Trimming cost V 4 bases and J 7 bases, with 14 bases left between them. CDR1 is LGHNA, CDR2 YSLEER, per germline. The CDR3 sequence: CASSRLSSGNEQFF. The CDR3 coding sequence is TGCGCCAGCAGCCGACTCTCGTCGGGGAATGAGCAGTTCTTC.

This clonotype turned up a few times. The chain combines TRBV10-3 with TRBJ1-3; D gene uncertain. CDR1 is ENHRY and CDR2 is SYGVKD in the germline V gene. V lost 10 bases, J lost 1 base, and 11 bases lay in between. The CDR3 consists of 13 residues. CDR3 in amino acids: CATADSSGNTIYF. In DNA, the CDR3 is TGTGCCACGGCGGACTCTTCTGGAAACACCATATATTTT.

This clonotype came up a few times. This chain uses TRBV15 with TRBJ2-1; the match to TRBD1 covers 9 bases. CDR1 and CDR2 from the germline V gene are LNHNV and YYDKDF (reference sequence). J gave up 4 bases and V 6 bases, and 4 bases lay outside the gene matches. The CDR3 runs to 14 residues. CDR3 sequence (DNA): TGTGCCACCAGTAAGGGACAGGGATACAATGAGCAGTTCTTC. Protein sequence: CATSKGQGYNEQFF.

This clonotype was counted many times. V usage is TRBV29-1 and J usage is TRBJ2-7; tentative D call: TRBD1 (6 bases). Germline CDR1 and CDR2: SQVTM and ANQGSEA. The CDR3 sequence is 13 residues long. Deletions cut 5 bases from V and 0 bases from J, with 11 bases between. CDR3 protein: CSVRDISSYEQYF. The CDR3 DNA is TGCAGCGTTCGGGACATCAGCTCCTACGAGCAGTACTTC.

This clonotype appeared a few times. V is TRBV5-1 and J is TRBJ2-2, with TRBD2 matching 8 bases. With 3 bases clipped from V and 0 bases from J, the junction kept 1 base outside the gene matches. The CDR3 consists of 15 residues. The V gene's germline CDR1 is SGHRS and CDR2 YFSETQ. The CDR3 bases are TGCGCCAGCAGCTCACTAGCGGCGAACACCGGGGAGCTGTTTTTT. This encodes CASSSLAANTGELFF.

This clonotype was counted at least ten times. The V call is TRBV20-1, the J call TRBJ2-7; D gene ambiguous. CDR3 size: 14 residues. CDR1 and CDR2 from the germline V gene are DFQATT and SNEGSKA (reference sequence). V was pared by 0 bases and J by 3 bases, with 12 bases between. The CDR3 coding sequence is TGCAGTGCTAGAGATGGGAACGGTGTCTACGAGCAGTACTTC. Translated: CSARDGNGVYEQYF.

This clonotype was counted at least ten times. The V gene is TRBV20-1, the J gene TRBJ1-2; 11 positions agree with TRBD1. The germline gives CDR1 DFQATT, CDR2 SNEGSKA (reference sequence). The CDR3 is 15 amino acids. V shed 5 bases, J shed 7 bases, and the junction held 12 bases outside the gene matches. This CDR3 reads CSAYLIRTGGGGYTF. The CDR3 DNA is TGCAGTGCTTATTTAATACGGACAGGGGGCGGTGGCTACACCTTC.